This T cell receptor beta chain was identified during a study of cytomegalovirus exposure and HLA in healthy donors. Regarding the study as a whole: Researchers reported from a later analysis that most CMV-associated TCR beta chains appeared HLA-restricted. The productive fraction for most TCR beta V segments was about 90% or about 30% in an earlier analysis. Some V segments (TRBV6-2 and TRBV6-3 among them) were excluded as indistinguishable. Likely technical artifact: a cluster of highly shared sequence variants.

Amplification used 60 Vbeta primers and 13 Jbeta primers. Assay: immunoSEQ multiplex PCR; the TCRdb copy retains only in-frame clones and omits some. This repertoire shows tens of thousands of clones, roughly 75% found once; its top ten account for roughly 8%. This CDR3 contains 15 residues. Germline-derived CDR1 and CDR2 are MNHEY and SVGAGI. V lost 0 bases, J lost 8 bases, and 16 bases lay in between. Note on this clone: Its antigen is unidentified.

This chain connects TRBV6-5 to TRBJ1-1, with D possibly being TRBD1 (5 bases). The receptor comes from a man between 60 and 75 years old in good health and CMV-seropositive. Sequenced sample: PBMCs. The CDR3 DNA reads TGTGCCAGCAGTTACTCGTCAGGGTGGGCCGGGGAAGCTTTCTTT. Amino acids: CASSYSSGWAGEAFF.